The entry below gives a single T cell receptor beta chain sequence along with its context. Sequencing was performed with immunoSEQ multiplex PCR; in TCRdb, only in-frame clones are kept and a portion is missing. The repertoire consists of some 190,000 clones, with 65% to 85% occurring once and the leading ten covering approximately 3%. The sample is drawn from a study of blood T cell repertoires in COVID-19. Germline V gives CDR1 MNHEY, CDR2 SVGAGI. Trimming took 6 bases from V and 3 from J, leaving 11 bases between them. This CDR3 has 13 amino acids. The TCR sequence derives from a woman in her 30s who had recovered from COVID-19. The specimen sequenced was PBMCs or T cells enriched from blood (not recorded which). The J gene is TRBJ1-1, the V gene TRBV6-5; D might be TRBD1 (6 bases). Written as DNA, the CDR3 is TGTGCCAGCAGGACACCAGGGGACACTGAAGCTTTCTTT. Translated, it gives CASRTPGDTEAFF.